These 24 T cell receptor beta chains were all obtained from the same sample, sequenced in a study of blood T cells in healthy people across ages. Primers used in a second PCR of roughly 7 to 11 cycles were a sample-barcoded 5' primer and a J-beta primer mix. In TCRdb, the 5' RACE reads were re-called with MiXCR into one record per CDR3 protein. The sample yields over 1,500,000 distinct CDR3 sequences, about 50% seen once. Sequencing was performed on blood. Receptor source: a woman in her thirties or forties in good health.

The chain employs TRBV19 and TRBJ2-5, with unresolved D. V lost 2 bases and J 2 bases, leaving 9 bases between the germline ends. The CDR3 consists of 14 residues. Germline V lookup: CDR1 LNHDA, CDR2 SQIVND (reference sequence). CDR3: CASSIRGPQETQYF. The CDR3 nucleotides read TGTGCCAGTAGTATAAGAGGTCCTCAAGAGACCCAGTACTTC.

The CDR3: CASSLTRTGNQPQHF. For the CDR3, the DNA is TGTGCCAGCAGCTTAACGCGGACAGGGAATCAGCCCCAGCATTTT. This rearrangement joins TRBV7-2 to TRBJ1-5; 8 bases match TRBD1. V was pared by 2 bases and J by 4 bases, with 4 bases of the junction left unmatched. The CDR3 loop spans 15 amino acids. Germline CDR1 and CDR2: SGHTA and FQGNSA.

The chain combines TRBV18 with TRBJ1-6; D is ambiguous. Germline assignment: CDR1 KGHSH and CDR2 LQKENI. Deletions cut 3 bases from V and 10 bases from J, with 7 bases between. The CDR3 length is 12 residues. The CDR3 coding sequence is TGTGCCAGCTCACCCGGAGTCTCACCCCTCCACTTT. Translation: CASSPGVSPLHF.

This clonotype showed up just once. The chain carries TRBV18 and TRBJ1-2; D uncertain. The CDR3 extends over 14 amino acids. Trimming took 2 bases from V and 2 from J, leaving 9 bases between them. Germline CDR1 is KGHSH and CDR2 is LQKENI. The CDR3 reads CASSPSWNNYGYTF. The CDR3 DNA follows: TGTGCCAGCTCACCAAGTTGGAACAACTATGGCTACACCTTC.

This clonotype was found a few times. The rearrangement uses TRBV19 and TRBJ2-1; 10 nucleotides align to TRBD2. Trimming cost V 4 bases and J 7 bases; bases outside gene matches: 10. In germline, CDR1 is LNHDA, CDR2 SQIVND (reference sequence). CDR3 length: 16 amino acids. The CDR3 DNA reads TGTGCCAGTAGTACTCAATCAGCGGGGGGGCGGAATGAGCAGTTCTTC. Translating gives CASSTQSAGGRNEQFF.

The chain joins TRBV5-1 to TRBJ2-7; D ambiguous. V was trimmed by 0 bases and J by 2 bases, leaving 18 bases between them. Germline values: CDR1 SGHRS, CDR2 YFSETQ. This CDR3 comprises 17 residues. CDR3 nucleotide sequence: TGCGCCAGCAGCTTGGTTCCGTCGTCGGGCAGCGCCTACGAGCAGTACTTC. This gives the protein CASSLVPSSGSAYEQYF.

The genes are TRBV12-3 or TRBV12-4 and TRBJ2-7; D unclear. Trimming took 2 bases from V and 2 from J, leaving 13 bases between them. The CDR3 contains 15 residues. CDR3 nucleotide sequence: TGTGCCAGCAGTTTATTCATGGGCAGAGCCTACGAGCAGTACTTC. Translating gives CASSLFMGRAYEQYF.

The chain carries TRBV12-3 or TRBV12-4 and TRBJ2-3; 7 bases match TRBD1. The CDR3 has 16 amino acids. Germline trimming cut 5 bases from V and 2 bases from J; bases unmatched to any gene: 10. In DNA form, the CDR3 reads TGTGCCAGCAGTCCCGGGCCGGGACAGCCCACAGATACGCAGTATTTT. Its protein is CASSPGPGQPTDTQYF.

The chain links TRBV15 to TRBJ2-4; no definite D call. CDR1 and CDR2 (germline): LNHNV, YYDKDF (reference sequence). This CDR3 has 15 amino acids. Trimming removed 3 bases from V and 5 bases from J, with 14 bases in between. CDR3 sequence reads: CATSRPRAPENIQYF. Here the CDR3 DNA reads TGTGCCACCAGCAGGCCCCGGGCCCCGGAAAACATTCAGTACTTC.

This clonotype was counted only a few times. The V gene is TRBV12-3 or TRBV12-4, the J gene TRBJ1-2; 11 nucleotides match TRBD1. The CDR3 runs 13 residues. The V segment lost 5 bases and the J segment 6 bases; nucleotides outside the gene matches: 2. CDR3 amino acids: CASSPDRGHGYTF. The CDR3 DNA follows: TGTGCCAGCAGTCCGGACAGGGGGCATGGCTACACCTTC.

The chain uses TRBV6-5 and TRBJ1-6; TRBD1 might be the D (5 bases). This CDR3 has 18 residues. The V gene's germline CDR1 is MNHEY and CDR2 SVGAGI. V was clipped by 4 bases and J by 4 bases, with 20 bases between them. Here the CDR3 DNA reads TGTGCCAGCAGTTCGACCTTGGATGGGACGGCATATAATTCACCCCTCCACTTT. Translation gives CASSSTLDGTAYNSPLHF.

The chain is built from TRBV4-3 and TRBJ1-2; the match to TRBD1 covers 8 bases. Trimming removed 0 bases from V and 6 bases from J; junction bases left unmatched: 9. The CDR3 is 16 residues long. Germline lookup yields CDR1 LGHNA and CDR2 YSLEER. The CDR3 is CASSQDGTGQPNGYTF. CDR3 nucleotide sequence: TGCGCCAGCAGCCAAGATGGGACAGGACAACCGAATGGCTACACCTTC.

This chain uses TRBV4-3 with TRBJ1-2; 7 nucleotides align to TRBD1. Germline V CDR1 and CDR2: LGHNA, YSLEER. This CDR3 is built from 14 residues. The junction had 3 bases not matched to a gene; V was cut back by 1 base and J by 4 bases. The CDR3 sequence: CASSQGQGPYGYTF. CDR3 bases: TGCGCCAGCAGCCAAGGACAGGGACCCTATGGCTACACCTTC.

This chain connects TRBV4-2 to TRBJ1-4, with unresolved D. The CDR3 loop spans 15 amino acids. Germline V lookup: CDR1 LGHNA, CDR2 YNFKEQ. V lost 0 bases to trimming and J lost 4 bases, with 9 bases between them. The CDR3 loop is CASSQEARHNEKLFF. CDR3 bases: TGTGCCAGCAGCCAAGAAGCTCGGCATAATGAAAAACTGTTTTTT.

This sequence joins TRBV20-1 and TRBJ1-2; D perhaps matches TRBD1 (5 bases). V was pared by 0 bases and J by 4 bases, with 9 bases between. This CDR3 has 13 amino acids. Germline-derived CDR1 and CDR2 are DFQATT and SNEGSKA (reference sequence). The CDR3 protein is CSARDDRFYGYTF. CDR3 nucleotides: TGCAGTGCTAGAGATGACAGATTCTATGGCTACACCTTC.

The sample holds a few counts of this clonotype. The chain uses TRBV6-1 and TRBJ1-1; D is perhaps TRBD1 (5 bases). Germline CDR1 MNHNS, CDR2 SASEGT. V lost 3 bases, J lost 1 base, and 9 bases lay in between. This CDR3 region has 14 residues. CDR3 protein: CASSDTGTNTEAFF. The CDR3 nucleotides are TGTGCCAGCAGTGACACCGGGACGAACACTGAAGCTTTCTTT.

A few counts support this clonotype. The J gene is TRBJ2-5, the V gene TRBV6-2 or TRBV6-3; D might be TRBD1 (5 bases). V shed 3 bases and J shed 5 bases, with 13 bases lying between them. CDR1 is MNHEY and CDR2 is SVGEGT in the germline V gene. The CDR3 contains 14 residues. The CDR3 is CASSYQGPAETQYF. The CDR3 nucleotides read TGTGCCAGCAGTTATCAGGGTCCGGCCGAGACCCAGTACTTC.

This clonotype has a single count. J is TRBJ1-2 and V is TRBV4-1; the match to TRBD1 covers 7 bases. The ends lost 2 bases at V and 0 bases at J; junction bases unmatched: 6. The germline CDR1 and CDR2 sequences are MGHRA and YSYEKL. The CDR3 has 16 residues. The CDR3 loop is CASSQPGGTTNYGYTF. As DNA, the CDR3 is TGCGCCAGCAGCCAACCAGGGGGGACAACTAACTATGGCTACACCTTC.

The chain links TRBV7-2 to TRBJ2-1; 9 bases match TRBD2. The CDR3 runs 16 residues. CDR1 is SGHTA and CDR2 is FQGNSA in the germline V gene. V was clipped by 1 base and J by 5 bases; unmatched bases: 6. The CDR3 DNA is TGTGCCAGCAGCTTAGAAGCGGGGGGATATAACAATGAGCAGTTCTTC. It is translated as CASSLEAGGYNNEQFF.

This chain connects TRBV18 to TRBJ2-7; either TRBD1 or TRBD2 may supply D (5 bases each). The CDR3 spans 14 residues. Trimming stripped 2 bases from V and 3 bases from J, with 11 bases between. Germline V gives CDR1 KGHSH, CDR2 LQKENI. CDR3: CASSPERGDYEQYF. DNA of the CDR3: TGTGCCAGCTCACCAGAGAGAGGGGACTACGAGCAGTACTTC.

V usage is TRBV4-3 and J usage is TRBJ2-3; D may be TRBD2 (5 bases). V was shortened by 3 bases and J by 9 bases, with 10 bases between the two germline ends. The CDR3 is made up of 12 amino acids. Per the germline V gene, CDR1 is LGHNA and CDR2 is YSLEER. CDR3 loop: CASSQPGTTQYF. Written as DNA, the CDR3 is TGCGCCAGCAGCCAGCCGGGAACGACGCAGTATTTT.

V is TRBV28 and J is TRBJ2-4; 10 bases map to TRBD1. With V trimmed by 6 bases and J by 13 bases, 12 bases remained unmatched. This CDR3 comprises 14 residues. Per the germline V gene, CDR1 is MDHEN and CDR2 is SYDVKM. The CDR3 loop is CASSSPGTGDEQYF. In DNA form, the CDR3 reads TGTGCCAGCAGCTCCCCCGGGACAGGGGATGAGCAGTACTTC.

Worth noting for this clonotype: The CDR3 ends on some other residue instead of the conserved phenylalanine or tryptophan, so this is likely a read error. This rearrangement joins TRBV11-1 to TRBJ1-5; tentatively, D is TRBD1 (6 bases). V was pared by 5 bases and J by 0 bases, with 8 bases between. The germline CDR1 and CDR2 sequences are SGHAT and FQDESV (reference sequence). The CDR3 has 14 amino acids. The CDR3 protein is CASSQQGSNQPQHL. The CDR3 nucleotides read TGTGCCAGCAGCCAACAGGGTAGCAATCAGCCCCAGCATTTG.

The gene calls are TRBV29-1 and TRBJ2-1; 9 bases map to TRBD1. This CDR3 has 14 residues. The germline CDR1 and CDR2 sequences are SQVTM and ANQGSEA. Trimming cost V 7 bases and J 4 bases; bases outside gene matches: 8. CDR3: CSATGTGLYNEQFF. As DNA, the CDR3 is TGCAGCGCTACCGGGACAGGGTTGTACAATGAGCAGTTCTTC.